This record looks at one T cell receptor (beta chain) sequence and its context. No antigen is known for it. The data are from a study of human thymus T cells. Study results and caveats: Overlap was high between thymic repertoires from unrelated individuals, as reported in related research.

Generated by immunoSEQ multiplex PCR, the TCRdb table keeps only in-frame clones and is missing some. Here the sample spans around 70,000 clones, roughly 94% being singletons. Thymic material originated from resections removed in the course of corrective heart surgery. V was shortened by 3 bases and J by 6 bases, with 18 bases between the two germline ends. The CDR3 totals 15 residues. From germline, CDR1 is SGHVS and CDR2 FNYEAQ. V usage is TRBV7-6 and J usage is TRBJ2-7; TRBD2 might be the D (6 bases). The source material was thymus tissue. The origin of this receptor is a girl under three years old with a congenital heart defect but otherwise immunologically healthy. This CDR3 reads CASSLPGTPSSEQYF. The CDR3 DNA is TGTGCCAGCAGCTTGCCCGGGACTCCCTCCAGCGAGCAGTACTTC.